This entry is about one TCR beta chain. This record belongs to a study of blood T cell repertoires in COVID-19. Repertoires were generated with immunoSEQ multiplex PCR, while TCRdb's copy carries only in-frame clones and drops some. This table has some 250,000 clones, around 88% appearing once. The receptor comes from a woman in her twenties or thirties who had recovered from COVID-19. Sequencing was performed on peripheral blood.

The CDR3 loop is CASSYGAGGYNEQFF. The CDR3 bases are TGTGCCAGCAGTTATGGGGCAGGGGGCTACAATGAGCAGTTCTTC. The rearrangement uses TRBV27 and TRBJ2-1; 7 nucleotides agree with TRBD1. The CDR3 is 15 residues long. After removal of 4 bases from V and 3 bases from J, the junction contained 6 bases not matched to a gene. Germline lookup yields CDR1 MNHEY and CDR2 SMNVEV (reference sequence).